This T cell receptor (beta chain) comes out of a study of cytomegalovirus exposure and HLA in healthy donors. Looking at the study overall: Earlier findings included about 120 million unique TCR beta sequences obtained from 170 million or so T cells. Tens of millions of unique TCR sequences came from HLA-typed donors in an early release. Broader study findings: A link between a missense DCLRE1C variant and TCR beta V- and J-gene trimming emerged from a later analysis. An ancestry cluster, one associated with Asian ancestry, reportedly showed fewer N-insertions than the 666-donor mean in a later analysis.

Comment on this clone: The antigen is not known.

CDR1 and CDR2 (germline): KGHSH, LQKENI. Trimming took off 3 bases at V and 8 bases at J, with 19 bases between the two ends. The length of the CDR3 is 15 residues. Use of 60 Vbeta and 13 Jbeta primers characterized the PCR. TCRdb's table, derived via immunoSEQ multiplex PCR, lists solely in-frame clones and lacks some. This table lists about 140,000 clones. The source is a young woman in good health and CMV-seronegative. The specimen was PBMCs. This chain links TRBV18 with TRBJ1-2, with D perhaps matching TRBD1 (5 bases). CDR3 residues: CASSPSQGGLLGYTF. CDR3 sequence (DNA): TGTGCCAGCTCACCGAGTCAGGGTGGTTTGTTGGGCTACACCTTC.